A selection of T cell receptor beta chains follows, all from one sample in a study of T-cell reconstitution after alpha-beta-depleted transplantation in children. TCRdb reprocessed the PCR reads via MiXCR and lists one record per CDR3 protein. The table records approximately 300,000 distinct CDR3 sequences, over 7.5% of them present only once. The sample was peripheral blood, taken 360 days after TCRalphabeta/CD19-depleted stem cell transplant. The receptors come from a female patient between 2 and 10 years old who had a stem cell transplant for Fanconi anemia, so the T cells may come from the graft donor. CDR3s include the opening cysteine and the closing phenylalanine or tryptophan. D genes are given only for firm matches. Clone size is shown for a subset of rows, as once, few, many or a class of expanded clone.

d_call	v_call	j_call	clone_size	cdr3_nt	cdr3_aa
-	TRBV6-5	TRBJ1-2	-	TGTGCCAGCAGTTACAGGAGCAACTATGGCTACACCTTC	CASSYRSNYGYTF
TRBD2	TRBV6-1	TRBJ2-7	-	TGTGCCAGCTGGGTGCGGGGGAGCTCCTACGAGCAGTACTTC	CASWVRGSSYEQYF
TRBD2	TRBV6-4	TRBJ2-5	many	TGTGCCAGCACCGGGGGGGATAGAGAGACCCAGTACTTC	CASTGGDRETQYF
-	TRBV28	TRBJ1-4	-	TGTGCCAGCAGTTTAGGGTACTTGGTGGGCGGAGATAATGAAAAACTGTTTTTT	CASSLGYLVGGDNEKLFF
-	TRBV7-4	TRBJ1-4	many	TGTGCCAGCAGCCCAGTCAGGACGGGTGAAAAACTGTTTTTT	CASSPVRTGEKLFF
TRBD2	TRBV6-5	TRBJ2-2	-	TGTGCCAGCAGTTACCTAAGACTTACTAGCGGGAGTCCCGGGGAGCTGTTTTTT	CASSYLRLTSGSPGELFF
-	TRBV9	TRBJ1-2	many	TGTGCCAGCAGCCCAATCCGGGGAGGCTATGGCTACACCTTC	CASSPIRGGYGYTF
TRBD1	TRBV5-1	TRBJ2-1	many	TGCGCCAGCAGCTTGGGACAGGGGTGGGGCAAGCGGAATGAGCAGTTCTTC	CASSLGQGWGKRNEQFF
-	TRBV5-1	TRBJ2-2	many	TGCGCCAGCAGCTTGAGGTTGCAGGGTGACGGGGAGCTGTTTTTT	CASSLRLQGDGELFF
-	TRBV2	TRBJ1-1	many	TGTGCCAGCGATGGGTGGACTGAAGCTTTCTTT	CASDGWTEAFF
TRBD1	TRBV18	TRBJ2-7	few	TGTGCCAGCTCACCATCAGGGGGCTCCTACGAGCAGTACTTC	CASSPSGGSYEQYF